This T cell receptor beta chain comes out of a study of T cell responses to AZD1222 COVID-19 vaccine. TCRdb's table, derived via immunoSEQ multiplex PCR, lists solely in-frame clones and lacks some. This table holds roughly 180,000 clones, roughly nine tenths found once. As for this clone: The antigen is undetermined.

In germline, CDR1 is SGHTA, CDR2 FQGTGA. V lost 1 base, J lost 1 base, and 12 bases lay in between. The CDR3 contains 16 residues. Findings and limits, study-wide: Donors skewed white British and female; clonal diversity was possibly underestimated. Dominant CD4 TCR responses targeted spike regions 160-218 and 743-854. The repertoires were collected only after the peak T cell response.

Investigators merged groups given second doses at roughly 4 or roughly 12 weeks. This specimen consisted of peripheral blood, obtained 28 days after the second AZD1222 dose. This TCR came from an adult who received the AZD1222 COVID-19 vaccine. The chain uses TRBV7-3 and TRBJ2-3, with D perhaps matching TRBD2 (5 bases). CDR3: CASSLRPSKGTDTQYF. In nucleotides, the CDR3 is TGTGCCAGCAGCTTAAGGCCTAGCAAGGGCACAGATACGCAGTATTTT.